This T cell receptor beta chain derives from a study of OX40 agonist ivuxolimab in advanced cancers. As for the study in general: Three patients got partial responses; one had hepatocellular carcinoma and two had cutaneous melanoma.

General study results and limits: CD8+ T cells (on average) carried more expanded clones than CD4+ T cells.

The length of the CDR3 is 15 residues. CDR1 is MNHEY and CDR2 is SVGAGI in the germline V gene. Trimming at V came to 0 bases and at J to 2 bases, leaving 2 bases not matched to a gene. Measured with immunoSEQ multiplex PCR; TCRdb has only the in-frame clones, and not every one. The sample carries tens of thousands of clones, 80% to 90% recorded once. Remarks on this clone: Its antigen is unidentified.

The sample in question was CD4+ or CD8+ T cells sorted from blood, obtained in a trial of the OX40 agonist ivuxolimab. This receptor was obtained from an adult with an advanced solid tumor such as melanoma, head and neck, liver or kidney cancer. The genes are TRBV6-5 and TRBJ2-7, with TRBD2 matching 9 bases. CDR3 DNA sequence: TGTGCCAGCAGTTACTCTGGCGGGAGGGCCTACGAGCAGTACTTC. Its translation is CASSYSGGRAYEQYF.